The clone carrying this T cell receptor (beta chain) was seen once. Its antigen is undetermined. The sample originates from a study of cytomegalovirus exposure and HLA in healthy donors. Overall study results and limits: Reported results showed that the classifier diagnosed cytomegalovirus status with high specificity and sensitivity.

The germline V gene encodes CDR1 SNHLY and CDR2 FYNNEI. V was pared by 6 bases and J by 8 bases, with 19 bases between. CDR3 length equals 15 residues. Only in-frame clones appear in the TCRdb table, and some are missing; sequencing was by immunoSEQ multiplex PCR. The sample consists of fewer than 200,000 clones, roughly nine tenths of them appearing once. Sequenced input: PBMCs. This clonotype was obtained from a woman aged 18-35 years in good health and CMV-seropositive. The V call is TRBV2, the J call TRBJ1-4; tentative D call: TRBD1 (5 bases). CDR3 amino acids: CASSARTMVGEKLFF. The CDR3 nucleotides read TGTGCCAGCAGCGCAAGGACAATGGTTGGAGAAAAACTGTTTTTT.